Described below is a single T cell receptor beta chain sequence and its context. Profiling relied on immunoSEQ multiplex PCR, and the TCRdb table lists in-frame clones only, not all of them. Of roughly 500,000 clones in the sample, 95% to 97% were seen once. A split of CD4+ cells into CD45RA+ naive and CD45RA-negative memory subsets was performed. This record comes from a study of shared clonotypes between healthy human individuals. Overall study: The cohort comprised a couple of women and a few men. Their ages spanned 18 to 49 years.

The CDR3 sequence is 19 residues long. The J segment lost 5 bases and the V segment lost 7 bases, leaving 16 bases of the junction unmatched. CDR1 is SNHLY, CDR2 FYNNEI, per germline. The source material was naive CD4+ T cells sorted from blood. As to subset: CD45RA+ positively selected. This receptor was identified in a woman aged 25 to 39 in good health. V gene TRBV2 combines with J gene TRBJ2-1, with 14 positions matching TRBD2. CDR3 amino acids: CASKGGRRRLAGGDNEQFF. The CDR3 region has the DNA TGTGCCAGCAAGGGGGGCAGGCGGCGACTAGCGGGAGGGGACAATGAGCAGTTCTTC.